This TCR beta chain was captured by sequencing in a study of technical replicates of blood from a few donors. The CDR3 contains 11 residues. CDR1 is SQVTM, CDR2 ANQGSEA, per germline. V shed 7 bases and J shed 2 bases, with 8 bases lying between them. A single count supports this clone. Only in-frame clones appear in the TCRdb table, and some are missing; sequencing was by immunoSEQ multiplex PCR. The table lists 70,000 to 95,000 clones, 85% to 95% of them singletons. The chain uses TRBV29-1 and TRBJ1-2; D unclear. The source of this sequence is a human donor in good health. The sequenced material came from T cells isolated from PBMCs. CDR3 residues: CSAGGNYGYTF. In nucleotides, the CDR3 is TGCAGCGCGGGCGGGAACTATGGCTACACCTTC.